A selection of T cell receptor beta chains follows, all from one sample in a study of CD8 T cells in ankylosing spondylitis. TCRdb used MiXCR to reprocess the 5' RACE reads, holding one entry per CDR3 protein. The table records about 450,000 distinct CDR3 sequences, 20% to 30% of them present only once. Material: blood, either unsorted or a sorted T cell fraction (not recorded which). These receptors were collected from a male donor with ankylosing spondylitis. Both conserved end residues are trimmed from each CDR3. The order of the fields is V gene, CDR3 protein.

v_gene: TRBV28; CDR3aa: ASRPGEREITGELF
v_gene: TRBV2; CDR3aa: ASSARGATNEKLF
v_gene: TRBV27; CDR3aa: ASSLKVRGEQF
v_gene: TRBV3-1; CDR3aa: ASSSRTSGRVYNEQF
v_gene: TRBV3-1; CDR3aa: ASSLQKEAF
v_gene: TRBV10-3; CDR3aa: AISESTSSSAGGYT
v_gene: TRBV11-2; CDR3aa: ASSQGPGGQPQH
v_gene: TRBV7-2; CDR3aa: ASSPQPAEPYGYT
v_gene: TRBV9; CDR3aa: ASSYARGGGSPDTQY
v_gene: TRBV3-1; CDR3aa: ASSQAHNEQF
v_gene: TRBV5-1; CDR3aa: ASSLAYSGSSYNEQF
v_gene: TRBV5-1; CDR3aa: ASSLDARSSYEQY
v_gene: TRBV4-2; CDR3aa: ASSQDRAANYGYT
v_gene: TRBV2; CDR3aa: ASSGDRGPGANVLT
v_gene: TRBV24-1; CDR3aa: ATSRRHDNEQF
v_gene: TRBV12-3/TRBV12-4; CDR3aa: ASSLGGYSQPQH
v_gene: TRBV6-6; CDR3aa: ASSHGQAPLH
v_gene: TRBV12-3/TRBV12-4; CDR3aa: ASRTSPQPYNEQF
v_gene: TRBV9; CDR3aa: ASSVDVAAYNEQF
v_gene: TRBV7-9; CDR3aa: ASSSQGGQTQY
v_gene: TRBV7-2; CDR3aa: ASSLTFPTSSYEQY
v_gene: TRBV20-1; CDR3aa: SATAGTNYGYT
v_gene: TRBV6-1; CDR3aa: ASIRDRVSGANVLT
v_gene: TRBV6-1; CDR3aa: ASSEGGQTYEQY
v_gene: TRBV6-5; CDR3aa: ASSYASATEGALDTQY
v_gene: TRBV29-1; CDR3aa: SVPRGANAYT
v_gene: TRBV3-1; CDR3aa: ASSLPPGPQH
v_gene: TRBV12-3/TRBV12-4; CDR3aa: ASSISGSYYNEQF
v_gene: TRBV5-1; CDR3aa: ASSSGIAVVASTDTQY
v_gene: TRBV24-1; CDR3aa: ATSALGQRESIDTQY
v_gene: TRBV20-1; CDR3aa: SARDWNTQY
v_gene: TRBV5-1; CDR3aa: ASTLTPTRNNEQF
v_gene: TRBV20-1; CDR3aa: SARPGLAAYEQY
v_gene: TRBV19; CDR3aa: ASSPELKTSQETQY
v_gene: TRBV3-1; CDR3aa: ASSRSGTSYEQY
v_gene: TRBV29-1; CDR3aa: SVEATGHPYGQY
v_gene: TRBV20-1; CDR3aa: SAPPRTGQETQY
v_gene: TRBV2; CDR3aa: ASSGPKETQY
v_gene: TRBV5-1; CDR3aa: ASSLAAGSSTEAF
v_gene: TRBV24-1; CDR3aa: ATSDPRGLSTDTQY
v_gene: TRBV10-3; CDR3aa: AISEERSASLNTEAF
v_gene: TRBV20-1; CDR3aa: SARVNNQPQH
v_gene: TRBV28; CDR3aa: ASSWSKTGLAMRVTDTQY
v_gene: TRBV5-6; CDR3aa: ASSHIPGQGGLGPEAF
v_gene: TRBV5-1; CDR3aa: ASSLPDQETQY
v_gene: TRBV6-1; CDR3aa: ASSDLAGGKPTDTQY
v_gene: TRBV18; CDR3aa: ASSPMSGQNTEAF
v_gene: TRBV7-2; CDR3aa: ASSLMGGTNQPQH